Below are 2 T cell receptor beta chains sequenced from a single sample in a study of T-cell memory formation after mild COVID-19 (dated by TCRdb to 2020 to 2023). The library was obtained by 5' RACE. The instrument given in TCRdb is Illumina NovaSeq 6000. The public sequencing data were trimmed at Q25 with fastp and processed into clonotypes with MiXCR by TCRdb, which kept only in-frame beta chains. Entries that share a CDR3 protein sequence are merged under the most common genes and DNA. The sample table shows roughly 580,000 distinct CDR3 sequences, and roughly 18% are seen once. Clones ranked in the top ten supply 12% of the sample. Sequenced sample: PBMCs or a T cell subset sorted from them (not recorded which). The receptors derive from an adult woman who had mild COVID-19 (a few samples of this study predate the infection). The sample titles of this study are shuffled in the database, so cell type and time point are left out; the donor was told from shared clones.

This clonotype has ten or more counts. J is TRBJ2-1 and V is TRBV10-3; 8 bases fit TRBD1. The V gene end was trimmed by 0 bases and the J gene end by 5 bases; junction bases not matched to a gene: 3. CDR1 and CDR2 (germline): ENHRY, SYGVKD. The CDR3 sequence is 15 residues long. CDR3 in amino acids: CAISESGTGHNEQFF. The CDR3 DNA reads TGTGCCATCAGTGAGTCGGGGACAGGCCACAATGAGCAGTTCTTC.

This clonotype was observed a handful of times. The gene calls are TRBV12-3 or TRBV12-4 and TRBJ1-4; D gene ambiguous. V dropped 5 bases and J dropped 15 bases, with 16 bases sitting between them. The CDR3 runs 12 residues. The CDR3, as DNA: TGTGCCAGCAGTCCGGGTCGTGGAATGGTGTTTTTT. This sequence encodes CASSPGRGMVFF.